Sequencing of this TCR beta chain was carried out in a study of glioma-infiltrating T cells. V gave up 9 bases and J gave up 2 bases, with 13 bases separating them. The CDR3 contains 13 residues. Germline lookup yields CDR1 MNHNS and CDR2 SASEGT. This clonotype was detected only a few times. Using RNA template, CDR3s of TCR alpha and beta were amplified with iRepertoire arm-PCR. TCRdb reprocessed the multiplex PCR reads via MiXCR and lists one record per CDR3 protein. This repertoire shows more than 110,000 distinct CDR3 sequences, roughly two fifths found once; its top ten account for 20% to 25%. Sample: glioma tissue, nonneoplastic brain tissue, or PBMCs (not recorded which). The gene calls are TRBV6-1 and TRBJ2-5; D may be TRBD2 (7 bases). The receptor was isolated from a human donor with low-grade glioma or glioblastoma, undergoing nonglioma brain surgery, or in good health (not recorded which). The CDR3 is CASKKGGQETQYF. Written as DNA, the CDR3 is TGTGCCAGTAAAAAGGGGGGGCAAGAGACCCAGTACTTC.